This TCR beta chain was found in a study of a mutant IDH1 vaccine in newly diagnosed glioma. Study at large: Radiotherapy, temozolomide, or both had been given previously, and both were given to most.

The time point denotes: week 11, during vaccination. Every single dose of the vaccine, 300 ug of mutant IDH1 20-mer peptide, came with topical imiquimod. Note on this clone: The antigen remains unidentified.

Trimming pared 5 bases from V and 11 bases from J, leaving 12 bases between. The length of the CDR3 is 11 residues. Per the germline V gene, CDR1 is SGHTA and CDR2 is FQGNSA. Clones were read by immunoSEQ multiplex PCR, and TCRdb kept only the in-frame ones, dropping some. Counted here are roughly 110,000 clones, about nine tenths occurring once; the ten biggest clones make up under 0.8%. The rearrangement joins TRBV7-2 to TRBJ1-1; D is uncertain. The sample consisted of PBMCs, taken from a glioma patient whose treatment included an IDH1 peptide vaccine. The clonotype originates from a woman in her forties or fifties with glioma. CDR3 DNA: TGTGCCAGCAGCGTATTTATTGAGGCTTTCTTT. Translation gives CASSVFIEAFF.